The 30 T cell receptor beta chains given below trace back to one sample, sequenced in a study of CD8 T cells in Susac syndrome. An input of roughly 0.5 to 1 ug of RNA was subjected to reverse transcription using random hexamers. TCRdb used MiXCR to reprocess the immunoSEQ multiplex PCR reads, holding one entry per CDR3 protein. The profile covers hundreds of thousands of distinct CDR3 sequences, with approximately 94% appearing a single time and about 0.15% taken by the ten largest. The specimen sequenced was CD4+ T cells from PBMCs. The receptor source for this set is a human donor with Susac syndrome.

The rearrangement joins TRBV30 to TRBJ2-6; possible D gene TRBD2, 6 bases. V lost 0 bases, J lost 2 bases, and 8 bases lay in between. This CDR3 has 15 residues. In germline, CDR1 is GTSNPN, CDR2 SVGIG (reference sequence). The CDR3 loop reads CAWSVGGTGANVLTF. The DNA for the CDR3 is TGTGCCTGGAGTGTGGGGGGTACTGGGGCCAACGTCCTGACTTTC.

The chain employs TRBV25-1 and TRBJ2-7; the D is unclear. The germline V gene encodes CDR1 MGHDK and CDR2 SYGVNS. This CDR3 is built from 13 residues. The ends were cut back, 7 bases at V and 1 base at J, with 11 bases in the middle. CDR3 residues: CASTDWSSYEQYF. CDR3 nucleotides: TGTGCCAGCACAGACTGGAGTTCCTACGAGCAGTACTTC.

The chain combines TRBV20-1 with TRBJ1-4, with D hard to call. Germline V gene sequence: CDR1 DFQATT, CDR2 SNEGSKA (reference sequence). V gave up 0 bases and J gave up 8 bases, with 19 bases separating them. The CDR3 spans 16 residues. The CDR3 DNA reads as TGCAGTGCTAGAGAGGTAGCGGGGAAGATAGCGGAAAAACTGTTTTTT. Protein: CSAREVAGKIAEKLFF.

V gene TRBV7-8 combines with J gene TRBJ2-3; weak D call: TRBD2 (5 bases). Germline V CDR1 and CDR2: SGHVS, FQNEAQ. With 1 base removed from V and 6 bases from J, the gap between germline ends came to 8 bases. The CDR3 extends over 13 amino acids. The CDR3 here is CASSLEREDTQYF. Written as DNA, the CDR3 is TGTGCCAGCAGCTTAGAGAGGGAGGATACGCAGTATTTT.

The chain employs TRBV3-1 and TRBJ2-3; D uncertain. Per the germline V gene, CDR1 is LGHDT and CDR2 is YNNKEL (reference sequence). V lost 3 bases and J lost 1, with 11 bases in between. The CDR3 consists of 15 residues. CDR3 sequence (DNA): TGTGCCAGCAGCCAGGGGAACGCTCGCACAGATACGCAGTATTTT. Its protein product is CASSQGNARTDTQYF.

The gene calls are TRBV6-2 or TRBV6-3 and TRBJ2-2; D gene ambiguous. Trimming cost V 2 bases and J 5 bases, with 6 bases left between them. The CDR3 is made up of 13 amino acids. Germline-derived CDR1 and CDR2 are MNHEY and SVGEGT. The CDR3 loop reads CASSYQWTGELFF. The CDR3 nucleotides are TGTGCCAGCAGTTACCAGTGGACCGGGGAGCTGTTTTTT.

This sequence joins TRBV20-1 and TRBJ2-1; D remains ambiguous. The germline CDR1 and CDR2 sequences are DFQATT and SNEGSKA (reference sequence). This CDR3 spans 13 amino acids. V was trimmed by 6 bases and J by 6 bases, leaving 15 bases between them. The CDR3 nucleotides are TGCAGTGCAAGTCCCACGGTAGGCAATGAGCAGTTCTTC. The encoded protein is CSASPTVGNEQFF.

This clonotype was seen a single time. The gene calls are TRBV29-1 and TRBJ2-3; 8 bases align to TRBD2. Germline loops: CDR1 SQVTM, CDR2 ANQGSEA. The CDR3 is 15 amino acids. The V gene end was trimmed by 4 bases and the J gene end by 2 bases; junction bases not matched to a gene: 8. Written as DNA, the CDR3 is TGCAGCGTTGTGTTTTCGGGGGGGACCACAGATACGCAGTATTTT. Encoded protein: CSVVFSGGTTDTQYF.

V gene TRBV6-5 combines with J gene TRBJ2-1; 8 nucleotides align to TRBD1. V lost 0 bases and J lost 1; bases outside the gene matches: 2. Per the germline V gene, CDR1 is MNHEY and CDR2 is SVGAGI. The CDR3 spans 16 residues. The CDR3 nucleotides are TGTGCCAGCAGTTACTCTTGGGACAGGTCCTACAATGAGCAGTTCTTC. This codes for CASSYSWDRSYNEQFF.

The chain links TRBV7-3 to TRBJ1-5; D gene unclear. The V end lost 2 bases, the J end lost 5 bases, and 16 bases lay between the germline ends. CDR3 length equals 16 residues. Germline-derived CDR1 and CDR2 are SGHTA and FQGTGA. DNA of the CDR3: TGTGCCAGCAGCTTACACCCAACTAAGGGCCATCAGCCCCAGCATTTT. It is translated as CASSLHPTKGHQPQHF.

This chain's CDR3 is CASSLVPDRGGSYNSPLHF. For the CDR3, the DNA is TGTGCCAGCAGCTTAGTTCCCGACAGGGGCGGATCCTATAATTCACCCCTCCACTTT. This rearrangement joins TRBV7-8 to TRBJ1-6; 8 nucleotides match TRBD1. Germline CDR1 reads SGHVS; CDR2 reads FQNEAQ. The CDR3 runs to 19 residues. V gave up 1 base and J gave up 1 base; unmatched junction bases: 9.

The chain recombines TRBV5-1 with TRBJ2-7; TRBD1 matches at 8 bases. The CDR3 spans 12 residues. Per germline, CDR1 SGHRS and CDR2 YFSETQ. V dropped 4 bases and J dropped 5; count of bases not matched to a gene: 2. CDR3 amino acids: CASSRTGNEQYF. For the CDR3, the DNA is TGCGCCAGCAGCAGGACAGGGAACGAGCAGTACTTC.

The rearrangement uses TRBV7-2 and TRBJ2-7; no clear D gene. Deletions cut 1 base from V and 2 bases from J, with 6 bases between. The CDR3 sequence is 13 residues long. Per germline, CDR1 SGHTA and CDR2 FQGNSA. CDR3 residues: CASSLDGTYEQYF. CDR3 in DNA: TGTGCCAGCAGCTTAGATGGGACCTACGAGCAGTACTTC. Filled out from reference TRBV7-2 and TRBJ2-7, the complete variable domain reads GAGVSQSPSNKVTEKGKDVELRCDPISGHTALYWYRQSLGQGLEFLIYFQGNSAPDKSGLPSDRFSAERTGGSVSTLTIQRTQQEDSAVYLCASSLDGTYEQYFGPGTRLTVT.

V is TRBV28 and J is TRBJ2-3; D may be TRBD2 (5 bases). CDR1 MDHEN and CDR2 SYDVKM come from the germline V gene. Trimming stripped 7 bases from V and 3 bases from J, with 20 bases between. The CDR3 totals 16 residues. The CDR3 region has the DNA TGTGCCAGCAAAGGAGGAAGCTCCACCGGAACAGATACGCAGTATTTT. This encodes CASKGGSSTGTDTQYF.

CDR3 region: CSVLTDARRETQYF. Here the CDR3 DNA reads TGCAGCGTCCTAACTGACGCCCGCCGGGAGACCCAGTACTTC. The V call is TRBV29-1, the J call TRBJ2-5; D remains ambiguous. Trimming pared 6 bases from V and 5 bases from J, leaving 19 bases between. This CDR3 is 14 amino acids long. Germline CDR1 is SQVTM and CDR2 is ANQGSEA.

V is TRBV21-1 and J is TRBJ1-1; the listed D gene, TRBD1, was not tested against the DNA. TRBV21-1 is shown as a pseudogene. The CDR3 length is 14 residues. CDR3 sequence: CASSRDRGRTEVFF. CDR3 coding DNA: TGTGCCAGCAGCAGGGACAGGGGGCGAACTGAAGTTTTCTTT.

V is TRBV12-3 or TRBV12-4 and J is TRBJ2-3; D is possibly TRBD2 (6 bases). Between the trimmed V and J ends, which lost 1 base and 2 bases, there was a span of 10 bases. The CDR3 extends over 15 amino acids. The CDR3 region has the DNA TGTGCCAGCAGTTTAGGGTGGGGACTCACAGATACGCAGTATTTT. Translation gives CASSLGWGLTDTQYF.

This rearrangement joins TRBV15 to TRBJ2-3; 7 bases line up with TRBD1. The CDR3 runs to 16 residues. Germline-derived CDR1 and CDR2 are LNHNV and YYDKDF (reference sequence). Trimming cost V 5 bases and J 2 bases; bases outside gene matches: 10. CDR3 loop: CATSGQDRRATDTQYF. CDR3 in DNA: TGTGCCACCAGCGGACAGGACCGAAGGGCCACAGATACGCAGTATTTT.

This chain joins TRBV20-1 and TRBJ1-2; D call uncertain. This CDR3 spans 14 amino acids. The germline gives CDR1 DFQATT, CDR2 SNEGSKA (reference sequence). Trimming took 0 bases from V and 4 from J, leaving 12 bases between them. The DNA of the CDR3 is TGCAGTGCTAGAGATTCGGACCCTCCCTATGGCTACACCTTC. The encoded protein is CSARDSDPPYGYTF.

This rearrangement joins TRBV7-2 to TRBJ2-5; TRBD2 matches at 7 bases. Trimming cost V 4 bases and J 3 bases; bases outside gene matches: 8. The CDR3 is made up of 15 amino acids. Germline assignment: CDR1 SGHTA and CDR2 FQGNSA. The CDR3 DNA sequence: TGTGCCAGCAGCTCCGGACTAGAGAGCGAAGAGACCCAGTACTTC. Amino acid sequence: CASSSGLESEETQYF.

The chain links TRBV14 to TRBJ2-2, with TRBD2 as a possible D gene (6 bases). The CDR3 consists of 16 residues. The germline V gene encodes CDR1 SGHDN and CDR2 FVKESK. V was trimmed by 0 bases and J by 3 bases, leaving 11 bases between them. This CDR3 is CASSQEWEADTGELFF. In DNA form, the CDR3 reads TGTGCCAGCAGCCAAGAGTGGGAGGCGGACACCGGGGAGCTGTTTTTT.

The rearrangement links TRBV6-2 or TRBV6-3 to TRBJ2-2; D might be TRBD2 (6 bases). Germline loops: CDR1 MNHEY, CDR2 SVGEGT. The V gene lost 7 bases and the J gene lost 5 bases, with 20 bases spanning the gap. There are 16 residues in the CDR3. CDR3 nucleotides: TGTGCCAGCATCCCTCCGGGGAGGATGGGGACCGGGGAGCTGTTTTTT. Translated: CASIPPGRMGTGELFF.

V gene TRBV2 combines with J gene TRBJ2-5, with 8 nucleotides matching TRBD1. With 3 bases clipped from V and 5 bases from J, the junction kept 5 bases outside the gene matches. The CDR3 extends over 14 amino acids. CDR1 and CDR2 from the germline V gene are SNHLY and FYNNEI. The CDR3 sequence is CASSEPGGRETQYF. The CDR3 nucleotides are TGTGCCAGCAGTGAGCCAGGGGGCCGGGAGACCCAGTACTTC.

V usage is TRBV7-2 and J usage is TRBJ2-5; no definite D call. The CDR3 contains 14 residues. CDR1 and CDR2 from the germline V gene are SGHTA and FQGNSA. V lost 1 base to trimming and J lost 2 bases, with 8 bases between them. CDR3 in amino acids: CASSLGSRQETQYF. CDR3 nucleotide sequence: TGTGCCAGCAGCTTAGGTTCGCGACAAGAGACCCAGTACTTC.

The CDR3 region is CSVEMTGAWTDTQYF. Written as DNA, the CDR3 is TGCAGCGTTGAAATGACGGGGGCCTGGACAGATACGCAGTATTTT. V and J are TRBV29-1 and TRBJ2-3; TRBD1 or TRBD2 may be the D gene (6 bases each). V was shortened by 2 bases and J by 3 bases, with 15 bases between the two germline ends. Germline V gives CDR1 SQVTM, CDR2 ANQGSEA. The CDR3 length is 15 residues.

CDR3 sequence: CSGQGAYGYTF. DNA of the CDR3: TGCAGCGGGCAGGGAGCCTATGGCTACACCTTC. The chain combines TRBV29-1 with TRBJ1-2, with D maybe TRBD1 (5 bases). The V end lost 7 bases, the J end lost 4 bases, and 10 bases lay between the germline ends. This CDR3 contains 11 residues. CDR1 is SQVTM and CDR2 is ANQGSEA in the germline V gene.

The rearrangement joins TRBV20-1 to TRBJ2-5; D call uncertain. The CDR3 has 12 residues. CDR1 DFQATT and CDR2 SNEGSKA come from the germline V gene (reference sequence). Trimming took off 6 bases at V and 2 bases at J, with 10 bases between the two ends. CDR3: CSADGDQETQYF. In DNA form, the CDR3 reads TGCAGTGCAGACGGTGATCAAGAGACCCAGTACTTC.

This sequence joins TRBV11-2 and TRBJ2-4, with D maybe TRBD2 (6 bases). The CDR3 contains 15 residues. The germline V gene encodes CDR1 SGHAT and CDR2 FQNNGV. V was cut by 0 bases and J by 6 bases, with 12 bases left in between. CDR3 sequence reads: CASSLDGVGGNIQYF. CDR3 in DNA: TGTGCCAGCAGCTTAGATGGCGTGGGGGGAAACATTCAGTACTTC.

This clonotype was detected once. The chain is built from TRBV3-1 and TRBJ2-4; a weak D match, TRBD1 (5 bases). From germline, CDR1 is LGHDT and CDR2 YNNKEL (reference sequence). This CDR3 is built from 15 residues. V shed 4 bases and J shed 8 bases, with 18 bases lying between them. The CDR3 nucleotides are TGTGCCAGCAGCCGCAGGGCTCTCAAAAAGGACATTCAGTACTTC. Translating it yields CASSRRALKKDIQYF.

This clonotype was seen a single time. The rearrangement links TRBV20-1 to TRBJ1-5, with 7 bases identical to TRBD1. The CDR3 runs to 16 residues. The J segment lost 0 bases and the V segment lost 5 bases, leaving 10 bases of the junction unmatched. Per the germline V gene, CDR1 is DFQATT and CDR2 is SNEGSKA (reference sequence). The CDR3 DNA follows: TGCAGTGCTGAAAACCAGGGGGTGTATAGCAATCAGCCCCAGCATTTT. It is translated as CSAENQGVYSNQPQHF.